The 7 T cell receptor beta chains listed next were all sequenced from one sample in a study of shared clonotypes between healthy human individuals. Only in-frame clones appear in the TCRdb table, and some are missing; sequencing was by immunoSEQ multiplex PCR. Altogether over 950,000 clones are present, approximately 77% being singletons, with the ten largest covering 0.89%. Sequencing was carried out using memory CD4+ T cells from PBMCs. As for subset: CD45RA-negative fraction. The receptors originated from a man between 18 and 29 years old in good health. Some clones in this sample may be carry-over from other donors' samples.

CDR3 DNA sequence: TGTGCCAGCAGTCTACGACTAAGCGGGAAGAGAGATGAGCAGTTCTTC. Translation: CASSLRLSGKRDEQFF. V usage is TRBV2 and J usage is TRBJ2-1; 7 positions match TRBD2. V lost 5 bases to trimming and J lost 8 bases; unmatched junction nucleotides: 15. This CDR3 has 16 amino acids. The V gene's germline CDR1 is SNHLY and CDR2 FYNNEI. The whole variable domain, remainder taken from reference TRBV2 and TRBJ2-1, is EPEVTQTPSHQVTQMGQEVILRCVPISNHLYFYWYRQILGQKVEFLVSFYNNEISEKSEIFDDQFSVERPDGSNFTLKIRSTKLEDSAMYFCASSLRLSGKRDEQFFGPGTRLTVL.

The CDR3 region has the DNA TGTGCCAGCAGTTCCGACGCGGGGAAGAATGGCTACACCTTC. It encodes CASSSDAGKNGYTF. The J gene is TRBJ1-2, the V gene TRBV6-5; D gene ambiguous. CDR3 size: 14 residues. V shed 4 bases and J shed 6 bases, with 15 bases lying between them. Per germline, CDR1 MNHEY and CDR2 SVGAGI.

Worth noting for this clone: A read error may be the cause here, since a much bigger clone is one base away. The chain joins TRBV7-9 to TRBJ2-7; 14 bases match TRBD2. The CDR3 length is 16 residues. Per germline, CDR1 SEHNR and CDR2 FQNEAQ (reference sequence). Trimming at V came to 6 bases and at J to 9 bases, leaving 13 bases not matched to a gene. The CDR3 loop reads CASSRPGTSGSTGQYF. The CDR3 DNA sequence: TGTGCCAGCAGTCGTCCCGGGACTAGCGGGAGTACCGGGCAGTACTTC.

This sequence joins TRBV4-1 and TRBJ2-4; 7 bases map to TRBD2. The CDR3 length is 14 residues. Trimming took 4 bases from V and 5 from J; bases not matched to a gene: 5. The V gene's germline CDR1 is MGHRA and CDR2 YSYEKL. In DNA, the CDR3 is TGCGCCAGCAGCCTCGGACTAGGGGAAAACATTCAGTACTTC. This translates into CASSLGLGENIQYF.

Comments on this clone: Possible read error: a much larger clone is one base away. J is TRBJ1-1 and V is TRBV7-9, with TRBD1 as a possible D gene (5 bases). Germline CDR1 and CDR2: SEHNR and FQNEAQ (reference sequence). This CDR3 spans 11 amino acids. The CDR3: CAGSPDSKAFF. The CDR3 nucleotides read TGTGCCGGCAGCCCCGACAGTAAGGCTTTCTTT.

CDR3 in amino acids: CASSVGAGGYSYNEQFF. The DNA for the CDR3 is TGTGCCAGCAGCGTAGGAGCGGGAGGGTACTCCTACAATGAGCAGTTCTTC. The chain links TRBV9 to TRBJ2-1; the match to TRBD2 covers 10 bases. The V gene's germline CDR1 is SGDLS and CDR2 YYNGEE. The CDR3 spans 17 residues. Trimming cost V 0 bases and J 0 bases; bases outside gene matches: 3. The full variable domain, its missing parts supplied by reference TRBV9 and TRBJ2-1, is DSGVTQTPKHLITATGQRVTLRCSPRSGDLSVYWYQQSLDQGLQFLIQYYNGEERAKGNILERFSAQQFPDLHSELNLSSLELGDSALYFCASSVGAGGYSYNEQFFGPGTRLTVL.

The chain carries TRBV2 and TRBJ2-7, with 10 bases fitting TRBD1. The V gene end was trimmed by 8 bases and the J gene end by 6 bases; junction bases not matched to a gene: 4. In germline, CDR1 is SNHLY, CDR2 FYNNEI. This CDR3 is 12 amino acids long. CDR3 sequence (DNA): TGTGCCAGCCAAGACAGGGGGCCCGAGCAGTACTTC. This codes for CASQDRGPEQYF.